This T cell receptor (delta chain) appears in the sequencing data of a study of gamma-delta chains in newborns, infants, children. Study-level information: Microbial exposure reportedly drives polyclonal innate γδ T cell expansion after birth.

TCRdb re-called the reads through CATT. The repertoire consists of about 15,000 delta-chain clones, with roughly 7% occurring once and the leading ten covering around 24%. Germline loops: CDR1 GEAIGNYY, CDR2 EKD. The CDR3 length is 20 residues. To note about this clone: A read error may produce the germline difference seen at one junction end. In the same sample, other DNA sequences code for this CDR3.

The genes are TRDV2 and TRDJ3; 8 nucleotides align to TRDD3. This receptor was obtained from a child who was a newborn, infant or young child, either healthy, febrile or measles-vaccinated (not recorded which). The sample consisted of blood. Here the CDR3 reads CACDILGATLSSWDTRQMFF. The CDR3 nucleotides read TGTGCCTGTGACATACTGGGGGCTACGCTCAGCTCCTGGGACACCCGCCAGATGTTTTTC.